A single sample is the source of the 25 T cell receptor beta chains below, sequenced in a study of cytomegalovirus exposure and HLA in healthy donors. With 60 Vbeta and 13 Jbeta primers, the PCR was carried out. This table comes from immunoSEQ multiplex PCR, and its TCRdb copy is limited to in-frame clones, with some not included. This table has 100,000 to 150,000 clones, around 76% appearing once. Sequences were obtained from PBMCs. These receptors all come from a woman between 45 and 65 years old in good health and CMV-seronegative.

Only a few counts were recorded for this clone. This sequence joins TRBV28 and TRBJ1-3; TRBD1 is a possible D gene (5 bases). V was pared by 3 bases and J by 5 bases, with 11 bases between. The length of the CDR3 is 14 residues. In germline, CDR1 is MDHEN, CDR2 SYDVKM. CDR3 bases: TGTGCCAGCAGTTTTCAGGGTGGGCGAAACACCATATATTTT. It encodes CASSFQGGRNTIYF.

This clone came up once. The V call is TRBV27, the J call TRBJ2-7, with D possibly being TRBD1 (7 bases). The CDR3 runs to 13 residues. The germline CDR1 and CDR2 sequences are MNHEY and SMNVEV (reference sequence). The V and J ends lost 5 bases and 5 bases respectively, with 13 bases between them. CDR3 protein: CASSPQGGNEQYV. In DNA, the CDR3 is TGTGCCAGCAGTCCTCAGGGGGGCAACGAGCAGTACGTC.

This clone was seen only once. V gene TRBV19 combines with J gene TRBJ1-2; 7 nucleotides line up with TRBD1. From germline, CDR1 is LNHDA and CDR2 SQIVND (reference sequence). CDR3 length: 13 residues. The trim removed 10 bases at V and 1 base at J, leaving 6 bases unmatched. The CDR3 region is CATNTGVNYGYTF. The DNA of the CDR3 is TGTGCCACTAACACAGGGGTTAACTATGGCTACACCTTC.

This chain joins TRBV5-4 and TRBJ2-1; perhaps TRBD2 as D (5 bases). V gave up 0 bases and J gave up 7 bases, with 17 bases separating them. Germline-derived CDR1 and CDR2 are SGHNT and YYREEE (reference sequence). The CDR3 is 16 amino acids. This CDR3 reads CASSLEGGPRLNEQFF. CDR3 sequence (DNA): TGTGCCAGCAGCTTGGAGGGCGGGCCTAGGCTAAATGAGCAGTTCTTC. The complete variable domain, with remaining parts taken from reference TRBV5-4 and TRBJ2-1, reads ETGVTQSPTHLIKTRGQQVTLRCSSQSGHNTVSWYQQALGQGPQFIFQYYREEENGRGNFPPRFSGLQFPNYSSELNVNALELDDSALYLCASSLEGGPRLNEQFFGPGTRLTVL.

This chain links TRBV6-5 with TRBJ1-2, with D hard to call. Germline CDR1 MNHEY, CDR2 SVGAGI. V was shortened by 5 bases and J by 2 bases, with 9 bases between the two germline ends. There are 13 residues in the CDR3. The CDR3 nucleotides read TGTGCCAGCAGTAAGAACAAAAACTATGGCTACACCTTC. Translating gives CASSKNKNYGYTF.

This clone has a single count. The rearrangement links TRBV7-9 to TRBJ2-5; 7 nucleotides match TRBD2. CDR1 is SEHNR, CDR2 FQNEAQ, per germline (reference sequence). The CDR3 is 13 amino acids. Trimming took 7 bases from V and 5 from J; bases not matched to a gene: 7. As DNA, the CDR3 is TGTGCCAGCACAGCGGGACTGAAGGAGACCCAGTACTTC. Protein: CASTAGLKETQYF.

The chain uses TRBV5-8 and TRBJ2-5, with D hard to call. This CDR3 region has 13 residues. The germline V gene has CDR1 SGHTS and CDR2 YDEGEE. Trimming cost V 4 bases and J 4 bases, with 11 bases left between them. The CDR3, as DNA: TGTGCCAGCAGCGTAGTAGCTCGAGAGACCCAGTACTTC. Residues: CASSVVARETQYF.

The chain employs TRBV9 and TRBJ2-7; possible D gene TRBD2, 6 bases. V was shortened by 4 bases and J by 7 bases, with 15 bases between the two germline ends. Germline CDR1 and CDR2: SGDLS and YYNGEE. The CDR3 loop spans 13 amino acids. The CDR3 bases are TGTGCCAGCAGCCAAGTAGGGGCGGGGGAGCAGTACTTC. Protein product: CASSQVGAGEQYF.

This clone was seen ten or more times. The rearrangement uses TRBV6-1 and TRBJ2-7; 12 bases are shared with TRBD2. This CDR3 is built from 15 residues. Germline CDR1 is MNHNS and CDR2 is SASEGT. J was trimmed by 7 bases and V by 2 bases; bases with no gene match: 6. DNA of the CDR3: TGTGCCAGCAGTGAAATGACTAGCGGGAGTAAAGAGCAGTACTTC. Encoded protein: CASSEMTSGSKEQYF.

The rearrangement joins TRBV4-2 to TRBJ2-3; D is unresolved. V was cut by 0 bases and J by 5 bases, with 12 bases left in between. The CDR3 length is 15 residues. CDR1 LGHNA and CDR2 YNFKEQ come from the germline V gene. The CDR3 loop reads CASSQDPYLGDTQYF. As DNA, the CDR3 is TGTGCCAGCAGCCAAGATCCTTATCTAGGAGATACGCAGTATTTT.

The rearrangement links TRBV19 to TRBJ1-1; D is perhaps TRBD1 (6 bases). The length of the CDR3 is 13 residues. Trimming removed 5 bases from V and 8 bases from J, with 15 bases in between. The germline V gene encodes CDR1 LNHDA and CDR2 SQIVND (reference sequence). DNA for the CDR3: TGTGCCAGTAGTTACCGGGGGGCTTCGGAAGCTTTCTTT. Protein: CASSYRGASEAFF.

This chain joins TRBV5-1 and TRBJ1-1; D is unclear. V was trimmed by 4 bases and J by 1 base, leaving 14 bases between them. The CDR3 is 15 residues long. The germline V gene encodes CDR1 SGHRS and CDR2 YFSETQ. The CDR3, as DNA: TGCGCCAGCAGCCAGGCGGGTGGAGGGAACACTGAAGCTTTCTTT. Translated: CASSQAGGGNTEAFF.

The sample holds a few counts of this clone. The chain has TRBV6-5 and TRBJ2-7, with TRBD2 matching 8 bases. The germline CDR1 and CDR2 sequences are MNHEY and SVGAGI. With 10 bases clipped from V and 2 bases from J, the junction kept 4 bases outside the gene matches. CDR3 length: 12 amino acids. CDR3 loop: CATLGGAYEQYF. The CDR3 nucleotides are TGTGCCACCCTCGGGGGGGCCTACGAGCAGTACTTC.

This rearrangement joins TRBV5-4 to TRBJ2-5, with D possibly TRBD1 on 6 matching bases. CDR3 length: 16 residues. CDR1 and CDR2 (germline): SGHNT, YYREEE (reference sequence). Trimming removed 5 bases from V and 2 bases from J, with 19 bases in between. CDR3: CASSKTPQRGQETQYF. The CDR3 DNA sequence: TGTGCCAGCAGTAAGACTCCCCAAAGGGGGCAAGAGACCCAGTACTTC.

This clone was seen a handful of times. This chain connects TRBV10-3 to TRBJ1-4, with 8 bases fitting TRBD1. Germline-derived CDR1 and CDR2 are ENHRY and SYGVKD. V lost 6 bases and J lost 2; bases outside the gene matches: 8. The CDR3 runs to 16 residues. The CDR3 DNA is TGTGCCATCAGCCTAGGACAGGGCGGCACTAATGAAAAACTGTTTTTT. Translation gives CAISLGQGGTNEKLFF.

V gene TRBV25-1 combines with J gene TRBJ1-5, with D perhaps matching TRBD1 (5 bases). CDR1 and CDR2 (germline): MGHDK, SYGVNS. The CDR3 length is 15 residues. V was shortened by 3 bases and J by 2 bases, with 11 bases between the two germline ends. The CDR3 loop reads CASSDLGVGNQPQHF. The CDR3 DNA reads as TGTGCCAGCAGTGATTTAGGGGTTGGCAATCAGCCCCAGCATTTT.

The chain carries TRBV6-1 and TRBJ2-6; 7 bases line up with TRBD1. Per the germline V gene, CDR1 is MNHNS and CDR2 is SASEGT. V dropped 1 base and J dropped 4; count of bases not matched to a gene: 10. The CDR3 runs 18 residues. The CDR3 sequence: CASSEGIGGASGANVLTF. CDR3 sequence (DNA): TGTGCCAGCAGTGAAGGGATAGGGGGCGCTTCAGGGGCCAACGTCCTGACTTTC.

This chain uses TRBV27 with TRBJ2-7, with 8 bases fitting TRBD1. Germline V CDR1 and CDR2: MNHEY, SMNVEV (reference sequence). This CDR3 is 13 amino acids long. V lost 3 bases, J lost 6 bases, and 4 bases stayed unmatched. CDR3 amino acids: CASSFHDRGEQYV. In nucleotides, the CDR3 is TGTGCCAGCAGTTTCCACGACAGGGGCGAGCAGTACGTC.

This chain uses TRBV4-2 with TRBJ1-2; D is ambiguous. Germline V gives CDR1 LGHNA, CDR2 YNFKEQ. CDR3 length equals 14 residues. The germline V and J ends were trimmed by 3 bases and 9 bases, with 17 bases remaining between them. The CDR3 is CASSHPQDMKRYTF. The CDR3 coding sequence is TGTGCCAGCAGCCACCCCCAAGATATGAAGCGCTACACCTTC.

The CDR3 coding sequence is TGTGCCAGCAGCTCTGCAGGGGGTCTAGATACGCAGTATTTT. Amino acids: CASSSAGGLDTQYF. The V and J genes are TRBV7-3 and TRBJ2-3, with 7 nucleotides matching TRBD1. Trimming removed 4 bases from V and 5 bases from J; junction bases left unmatched: 6. The germline CDR1 and CDR2 sequences are SGHTA and FQGTGA. This CDR3 has 14 amino acids.

The chain carries TRBV5-1 and TRBJ1-4, with TRBD1 matching over 9 bases. The CDR3 has 18 amino acids. With V trimmed by 4 bases and J by 6 bases, 16 bases remained unmatched. CDR1 SGHRS and CDR2 YFSETQ come from the germline V gene. CDR3 nucleotide sequence: TGCGCCAGCAGCAACACCCGGGACAGGGATTTTAGAGATGAAAAACTGTTTTTT. Its protein product is CASSNTRDRDFRDEKLFF.

V is TRBV29-1 and J is TRBJ2-7; 8 bases line up with TRBD1. The germline V gene encodes CDR1 SQVTM and CDR2 ANQGSEA. J lost 8 bases, V lost 5 bases, and 2 bases had no gene match. The CDR3 runs 10 residues. The CDR3 region is CSVQGAKQYV. CDR3 DNA: TGCAGCGTTCAGGGGGCCAAGCAGTACGTC.

The chain combines TRBV19 with TRBJ1-5, with 8 bases identical to TRBD1. Germline V gives CDR1 LNHDA, CDR2 SQIVND (reference sequence). The length of the CDR3 is 13 residues. Trimming cost V 7 bases and J 5 bases; bases outside gene matches: 4. The CDR3 region is CASTARGHQPQHF. The CDR3 nucleotides read TGTGCCAGTACGGCCAGGGGGCATCAGCCCCAGCATTTT.

The V gene is TRBV10-3, the J gene TRBJ2-1; TRBD1 matches at 7 bases. V dropped 4 bases and J dropped 5; count of bases not matched to a gene: 5. This CDR3 has 14 residues. The germline gives CDR1 ENHRY, CDR2 SYGVKD. As DNA, the CDR3 is TGTGCCATCAGTGGTCGGACAGGTCACAATGAGCAGTTCTTC. Protein: CAISGRTGHNEQFF.

This clone showed up just a few times. This chain uses TRBV28 with TRBJ2-1; 9 bases fit TRBD2. In germline, CDR1 is MDHEN, CDR2 SYDVKM. There are 17 residues in the CDR3. V gave up 7 bases and J gave up 7 bases; unmatched junction bases: 17. In DNA form, the CDR3 reads TGTGCCAGCAAGAATGGAGGGCTAGCGGGATTTCAAAATGAGCAGTTCTTC. It translates to CASKNGGLAGFQNEQFF. The full variable domain, its missing parts supplied by reference TRBV28 and TRBJ2-1, is DVKVTQSSRYLVKRTGEKVFLECVQDMDHENMFWYRQDPGLGLRLIYFSYDVKMKEKGDIPEGYSVSREKKERFSLILESASTNQTSMYLCASKNGGLAGFQNEQFFGPGTRLTVL.